The T cell receptor (beta chain) under discussion was sequenced for a study of CD8 T cells in Susac syndrome. While CD8+ and CD4+ T cells were isolated negatively, TEMRA cells were enriched by FACS. Random hexamers were used to reverse transcribe an amount of roughly 0.5 to 1 ug RNA. From the immunoSEQ multiplex PCR reads, TCRdb called clonotypes with MiXCR, one entry per CDR3 protein. Here the sample spans approximately 160,000 distinct CDR3 sequences, roughly 95% being singletons. The TCR originated in a human donor with Susac syndrome. Input material: CD4+ T cells from PBMCs.

The CDR3 sequence: CASSYWGQGSNTEAFF. The CDR3 DNA reads TGTGCCAGCAGTTACTGGGGACAGGGCTCGAACACTGAAGCTTTCTTT. The chain employs TRBV6-5 and TRBJ1-1, with TRBD1 matching 9 bases. CDR3 length: 16 residues. CDR1 and CDR2 from the germline V gene are MNHEY and SVGAGI. The junction had 4 bases not matched to a gene; V was cut back by 1 base and J by 1 base.